The 5 T cell receptor beta chains given below trace back to one sample, sequenced in a study of T cell responses to AZD1222 COVID-19 vaccine. Data came from immunoSEQ multiplex PCR; TCRdb stores just in-frame clones and leaves some out. Of more than 250,000 clones in the sample, roughly 93% are singletons; the top ten hold around 0.57%. The source material was peripheral blood, sampled on day 0 of AZD1222 vaccination. Receptor source: an adult in good health.

V usage is TRBV7-2 and J usage is TRBJ2-3; no clear D gene. CDR1 and CDR2 (germline): SGHTA, FQGNSA. The CDR3 covers 16 residues. V shed 5 bases and J shed 2 bases, with 17 bases lying between them. The CDR3 DNA follows: TGTGCCAGCAGCCCGAGCGTCGGCGGAGTCACAGATACGCAGTATTTT. It specifies CASSPSVGGVTDTQYF.

V is TRBV5-1 and J is TRBJ2-3; tentatively, D is TRBD2 (6 bases). V was cut by 2 bases and J by 2 bases, with 12 bases left in between. The CDR3 has 15 amino acids. Germline CDR1 is SGHRS and CDR2 is YFSETQ. This CDR3 is CASSFRDSYTDTQYF. DNA of the CDR3: TGCGCCAGCAGCTTCCGGGACTCATACACAGATACGCAGTATTTT. Based on the CDR3 plus reference TRBV5-1 and TRBJ2-3, the full variable domain is KAGVTQTPRYLIKTRGQQVTLSCSPISGHRSVSWYQQTPGQGLQFLFEYFSETQRNKGNFPGRFSGRQFSNSRSEMNVSTLELGDSALYLCASSFRDSYTDTQYFGPGTRLTVL.

The chain joins TRBV5-4 to TRBJ2-7; 9 positions match TRBD2. Germline V CDR1 and CDR2: SGHNT, YYREEE (reference sequence). This CDR3 spans 16 amino acids. The J segment lost 6 bases and the V segment lost 0 bases, leaving 10 bases of the junction unmatched. CDR3: CASSLGSSGIPFEQYF. The CDR3 DNA sequence: TGTGCCAGCAGCTTGGGATCTAGCGGGATCCCCTTCGAGCAGTACTTC.

V usage is TRBV19 and J usage is TRBJ1-1; possible D gene TRBD1, 6 bases. Between the trimmed V and J ends, which lost 5 bases and 1 base, there was a span of 17 bases. This CDR3 is built from 16 residues. Germline-derived CDR1 and CDR2 are LNHDA and SQIVND (reference sequence). CDR3 loop: CASSPWGGRGNTEAFF. CDR3 sequence (DNA): TGTGCCAGTAGTCCCTGGGGGGGGCGAGGGAACACTGAAGCTTTCTTT.

The rearrangement links TRBV13 to TRBJ1-6; D is unclear. V was cut by 3 bases and J by 0 bases, with 9 bases left in between. This CDR3 has 16 residues. CDR1 is PRHDT and CDR2 is FYEKMQ in the germline V gene (reference sequence). The CDR3 loop is CASSFKASSYNSPLHF. DNA of the CDR3: TGTGCCAGCAGCTTTAAGGCGAGCTCCTATAATTCACCCCTCCACTTT.